Shown below are 20 T cell receptor beta chains from a single sample sequenced in a study of shared clonotypes between healthy human individuals. Assay used: immunoSEQ multiplex PCR; TCRdb lists only in-frame clones, some missing. The table has 1,400,000 or so clones, 98% seen once. The sequencing sample was made of naive CD4+ T cells sorted from blood. Subset defined: CD45RA+ positively selected. These receptors were obtained from a man aged 25 to 45 in good health.

This rearrangement joins TRBV5-4 to TRBJ1-2; 8 nucleotides line up with TRBD1. The length of the CDR3 is 14 residues. The junction had 3 bases not matched to a gene; V was cut back by 3 bases and J by 2 bases. Germline V gene data show CDR1 as SGHNT and CDR2 as YYREEE (reference sequence). CDR3 coding DNA: TGTGCCAGCAGCTCGAGACAGGGGAACTATGGCTACACCTTC. Translation: CASSSRQGNYGYTF.

This chain links TRBV9 with TRBJ2-1; 9 bases fit TRBD2. V was pared by 4 bases and J by 9 bases, with 11 bases of the junction left unmatched. Germline loops: CDR1 SGDLS, CDR2 YYNGEE. CDR3 length: 15 residues. This CDR3 is CASSTTGTSTSEQFF. In nucleotides, the CDR3 is TGTGCCAGCAGCACTACCGGGACTAGCACTAGTGAGCAGTTCTTC.

The V and J genes are TRBV2 and TRBJ2-1; a weak D match, TRBD2 (5 bases). V was shortened by 6 bases and J by 7 bases, with 13 bases between the two germline ends. CDR1 is SNHLY and CDR2 is FYNNEI in the germline V gene. The CDR3 totals 13 residues. In nucleotides, the CDR3 is TGTGCCAGCAGGGCGGGCCTCATGAATGAGCAGTTCTTC. This gives the protein CASRAGLMNEQFF.

The chain has TRBV11-3 and TRBJ2-1; D not certain. Trimming took 4 bases from V and 0 from J, leaving 10 bases between them. The CDR3 runs to 15 residues. Germline V gene data show CDR1 as SGHNT and CDR2 as YENEEA. The CDR3, as DNA: TGTGCCAGCAGCTCCTCCCTTGCCTCCTACAATGAGCAGTTCTTC. Amino acids: CASSSSLASYNEQFF.

The chain recombines TRBV18 with TRBJ2-3, with 10 bases aligning to TRBD1. The CDR3 covers 15 residues. Germline CDR1 KGHSH, CDR2 LQKENI. The V segment lost 4 bases and the J segment 2 bases; nucleotides outside the gene matches: 3. Here the CDR3 reads CASSRDRGPTDTQYF. The CDR3 bases are TGTGCCAGCTCACGGGACAGGGGCCCCACAGATACGCAGTATTTT.

The J gene is TRBJ2-1, the V gene TRBV18; perhaps TRBD2 as D (5 bases). The CDR3 spans 12 residues. The ends were cut back, 3 bases at V and 9 bases at J, with 9 bases in the middle. Germline assignment: CDR1 KGHSH and CDR2 LQKENI. The CDR3 sequence is CASSPGVGEQFF. The DNA for the CDR3 is TGTGCCAGCTCACCCGGGGTCGGTGAGCAGTTCTTC. The full variable domain, completed using reference TRBV18 and TRBJ2-1, is NAGVMQNPRHLVRRRGQEARLRCSPMKGHSHVYWYRQLPEEGLKFMVYLQKENIIDESGMPKERFSAEFPKEGPSILRIQQVVRGDSAAYFCASSPGVGEQFFGPGTRLTVL.

This sequence joins TRBV2 and TRBJ2-1, with 15 bases aligning to TRBD2. Germline loops: CDR1 SNHLY, CDR2 FYNNEI. This CDR3 region has 18 residues. V shed 3 bases, J shed 6 bases, and the junction held 9 bases outside the gene matches. This CDR3 is CASSDPGTSGRPANEQFF. The CDR3 bases are TGTGCCAGCAGTGATCCCGGGACTAGCGGGAGGCCCGCCAATGAGCAGTTCTTC.

This clone appeared once. Other DNA sequences within the sample encode an identical CDR3. The gene calls are TRBV7-3 and TRBJ2-1; 10 bases line up with TRBD2. The V gene end was trimmed by 5 bases and the J gene end by 3 bases; junction bases not matched to a gene: 4. The CDR3 loop spans 15 amino acids. The V gene's germline CDR1 is SGHTA and CDR2 FQGTGA. CDR3 amino acids: CASSLGLADYNEQFF. The CDR3, as DNA: TGTGCCAGCAGCCTCGGACTAGCGGACTACAATGAGCAGTTCTTC.

The V and J genes are TRBV2 and TRBJ1-5; D remains ambiguous. CDR1 is SNHLY and CDR2 is FYNNEI in the germline V gene. The germline V and J ends were trimmed by 4 bases and 2 bases, with 9 bases remaining between them. There are 14 residues in the CDR3. The CDR3 here is CASSGEGGNQPQHF. The CDR3 DNA reads as TGTGCCAGCAGTGGTGAGGGCGGCAATCAGCCCCAGCATTTT.

The chain is built from TRBV14 and TRBJ2-1; TRBD2 aligns across 12 bases. The germline CDR1 and CDR2 sequences are SGHDN and FVKESK. This CDR3 has 19 residues. J gave up 5 bases and V 0 bases, and 11 bases lay outside the gene matches. This CDR3 reads CASSQESPRLAGEDNEQFF. CDR3 in DNA: TGTGCCAGCAGCCAAGAAAGTCCACGACTAGCGGGGGAAGACAATGAGCAGTTCTTC.

Worth noting for this clone: Other DNA sequences in the same sample also yield this CDR3. The chain combines TRBV7-2 with TRBJ2-1; D is perhaps TRBD2 (6 bases). The CDR3 loop spans 13 amino acids. Germline lookup yields CDR1 SGHTA and CDR2 FQGNSA. V was pared by 3 bases and J by 4 bases, with 7 bases between. The CDR3 spells CASSLDYYNEQFF. The CDR3 bases are TGTGCCAGCAGCTTGGACTATTACAATGAGCAGTTCTTC.

V gene TRBV19 combines with J gene TRBJ2-4; D remains unclear. The CDR3 length is 15 residues. Per the germline V gene, CDR1 is LNHDA and CDR2 is SQIVND (reference sequence). Trimming pared 3 bases from V and 0 bases from J, leaving 9 bases between. The CDR3 loop reads CASSMTRLAKNIQYF. The CDR3, as DNA: TGTGCCAGTAGTATGACACGGCTAGCCAAAAACATTCAGTACTTC.

The J gene is TRBJ1-2, the V gene TRBV12-5; 10 positions agree with TRBD1. The germline V gene encodes CDR1 LGHNT and CDR2 FRNRAP. Trimming at V came to 2 bases and at J to 4 bases, leaving 10 bases not matched to a gene. This CDR3 is 17 amino acids long. This CDR3 reads CASGLSPPGTGVYGYTF. CDR3 nucleotide sequence: TGTGCTAGTGGTTTGTCACCTCCCGGGACAGGGGTCTATGGCTACACCTTC.

This chain connects TRBV27 to TRBJ2-3; D unresolved. Deletions cut 5 bases from V and 7 bases from J, with 13 bases between. CDR1 MNHEY and CDR2 SMNVEV come from the germline V gene (reference sequence). The CDR3 consists of 13 residues. CDR3 nucleotide sequence: TGTGCCAGCAGTCAGACTCCTTTGAATACGCAGTATTTT. Protein product: CASSQTPLNTQYF.

V usage is TRBV6-5 and J usage is TRBJ1-5, with TRBD1 matching 8 bases. This CDR3 is 14 amino acids long. V was pared by 6 bases and J by 5 bases, with 6 bases of the junction left unmatched. Germline V gives CDR1 MNHEY, CDR2 SVGAGI. CDR3 coding DNA: TGTGCCAGCAGAACAGGGGGACGGTATCAGCCCCAGCATTTT. Amino acids: CASRTGGRYQPQHF.

Note on this clone: The identical CDR3 is also encoded by other nucleotide sequences in the sample. The chain combines TRBV4-3 with TRBJ2-5, with D hard to call. The V gene's germline CDR1 is LGHNA and CDR2 YSLEER. V lost 1 base, J lost 2 bases, and 8 bases lay in between. The CDR3 sequence is 14 residues long. The CDR3 loop reads CASSQGRNQETQYF. For the CDR3, the DNA is TGCGCCAGCAGCCAAGGCAGGAATCAAGAGACCCAGTACTTC.

The rearrangement uses TRBV11-2 and TRBJ2-1, with D possibly TRBD2 on 5 matching bases. Trimming took 7 bases from V and 0 from J, leaving 13 bases between them. The CDR3 totals 15 residues. From germline, CDR1 is SGHAT and CDR2 FQNNGV. DNA of the CDR3: TGTGCCAGCATCCGAGCGGTTAGCTCCTACAATGAGCAGTTCTTC. Translated: CASIRAVSSYNEQFF. The entire variable domain, with the rest obtained from reference TRBV11-2 and TRBJ2-1, is as follows: EAGVAQSPRYKIIEKRQSVAFWCNPISGHATLYWYQQILGQGPKLLIQFQNNGVVDDSQLPKDRFSAERLKGVDSTLKIQPAKLEDSAVYLCASIRAVSSYNEQFFGPGTRLTVL.

The chain joins TRBV6-6 to TRBJ1-2; 8 bases are shared with TRBD1. Germline lookup yields CDR1 MNHNY and CDR2 SVGAGI (reference sequence). The CDR3 has 14 residues. V lost 6 bases, J lost 4 bases, and 7 bases stayed unmatched. The CDR3 region is CASRRQGLGYGYTF. CDR3 DNA sequence: TGTGCCAGCAGACGACAGGGGTTGGGCTATGGCTACACCTTC.

The V call is TRBV18, the J call TRBJ1-1; unclear D gene. This CDR3 spans 13 amino acids. V lost 4 bases, J lost 0 bases, and 6 bases lay in between. Per the germline V gene, CDR1 is KGHSH and CDR2 is LQKENI. The CDR3 reads CASSQELNTEAFF. The CDR3, as DNA: TGTGCCAGCTCACAGGAATTGAACACTGAAGCTTTCTTT.

A remark on this clone: This sample also contains other DNA sequences that code for the same CDR3. V usage is TRBV18 and J usage is TRBJ2-1; 8 positions agree with TRBD2. The CDR3 length is 15 residues. After removal of 1 base from V and 4 bases from J, the junction contained 3 bases not matched to a gene. From germline, CDR1 is KGHSH and CDR2 LQKENI. CDR3 sequence reads: CASSPQTSGYNEQFF. As DNA, the CDR3 is TGTGCCAGCTCACCACAAACTAGCGGTTACAATGAGCAGTTCTTC.